Here is one TCR beta chain with its context. This entry is derived from a study of shared clonotypes between healthy human individuals. Trimming at V came to 8 bases and at J to 0 bases, leaving 6 bases not matched to a gene. The CDR3 has 15 amino acids. CDR1 and CDR2 from the germline V gene are SGHRS and YFSETQ. TCRdb's copy holds only in-frame clones and misses some; the assay was immunoSEQ multiplex PCR. Of around 2.1 million clones in the sample, nearly 97% were seen once. The chain has TRBV5-1 and TRBJ2-2; 8 bases align to TRBD1. Input material: naive CD4+ T cells sorted from blood. Subset in this sample: CD45RA+ positively selected. The clonotype originates from a man aged 18-30 years in good health. CDR3 coding DNA: TGCGCCAGTAAGGACAGGGCGACGAACACCGGGGAGCTGTTTTTT. Protein sequence: CASKDRATNTGELFF.